This is a list of T cell receptor beta chains from one sample in a study of T-cell memory formation after mild COVID-19. TCRdb reprocessed the 5' RACE reads with MiXCR, giving one entry per CDR3 protein. Of about 57,000 distinct CDR3 sequences listed, approximately 12% were seen once; the top ten hold under 30%. Sequenced input: PBMCs or a T cell subset sorted from them (not recorded which). The receptors were gathered from a man in his late teens or twenties who had mild COVID-19 (a few samples of this study predate the infection). Cell type and time point are not known. Both conserved end residues are trimmed from each CDR3.

V,J,CDR3
TRBV7-8,TRBJ2-3,ASSHRRDYVTDTQY
TRBV12-3/TRBV12-4,TRBJ2-1,ASRRQTQQF
TRBV19,TRBJ1-2,ASSISRGGYT
TRBV6-5,TRBJ1-5,ASSNGRGRRH
TRBV20-1,TRBJ1-1,SAMTGVGEAF
TRBV6-5,TRBJ1-3,ASSVRGQQGNTIY
TRBV7-8,TRBJ1-4,ASSPIHGQGLKLF
TRBV7-9,TRBJ1-6,ASSFEGSGSPLH
TRBV7-9,TRBJ2-3,ASSLTTSVDTQY
TRBV2,TRBJ2-5,ASRWMTGKETQY
TRBV14,TRBJ2-3,ASSQGGGRQY
TRBV7-7,TRBJ2-5,ASSSGLVGETQY
TRBV27,TRBJ2-5,ASSPPARETQY
TRBV6-2/TRBV6-3,TRBJ2-1,ASREQSSYNEQF
TRBV6-6,TRBJ2-5,ASSYDGGEETQY
TRBV6-5,TRBJ1-1,ASSYTGGMNTEAF
TRBV10-1,TRBJ1-1,ASSEQGAPTEAF
TRBV4-2,TRBJ1-6,ASSQDPGPEEPLH
TRBV3-1,TRBJ1-1,ASSAGTGGPSRTEAF
TRBV5-5,TRBJ2-2,ASRRTGSPGELF